This T cell receptor beta chain derives from a study of early T cells in non-severe SARS-CoV-2 infection. The protocol attached unique molecular identifiers to individual cDNA molecules. TCRdb reprocessed the 5' RACE reads via MiXCR and lists one record per CDR3 protein. The sample lists about 49,000 distinct CDR3 sequences; 4% to 5% were seen once. The ends lost 5 bases at V and 6 bases at J; junction bases unmatched: 5. CDR1 is MNHEY, CDR2 SMNVEV, per germline (reference sequence). This CDR3 has 14 amino acids. This clonotype occurred a few times. The sample consisted of whole blood. The chain joins TRBV27 to TRBJ1-5, with 9 bases aligning to TRBD1. The receptor's source is an adult who was a healthcare worker with PCR-confirmed SARS-CoV-2 infection or an uninfected control (not recorded which). The CDR3 DNA reads as TGTGCCAGCAGTCCGGACAGGGGAAGTCAGCCCCAGCATTTT. It encodes CASSPDRGSQPQHF.